Below are 27 T cell receptor beta chains sequenced from a single sample in a study of OX40 agonist ivuxolimab in advanced cancers. Sequenced by immunoSEQ multiplex PCR; TCRdb stores in-frame clones only, minus some. In the table there are under 15,000 clones, about 85% of which are singletons. Sequencing used CD4+ or CD8+ T cells sorted from blood, obtained in a trial of the OX40 agonist ivuxolimab. These receptors came from an adult with an advanced solid tumor such as melanoma, head and neck, liver or kidney cancer.

The chain employs TRBV6-6 and TRBJ2-7; D is uncertain. From germline, CDR1 is MNHNY and CDR2 SVGAGI (reference sequence). Trimming cost V 6 bases and J 1 base, with 10 bases left between them. The CDR3 length is 13 residues. The CDR3 sequence: CASSSAGSYEQYF. The CDR3 bases are TGTGCCAGCAGCTCAGCTGGGTCCTACGAGCAGTACTTC.

The rearrangement uses TRBV7-9 and TRBJ1-1, with 9 bases identical to TRBD1. The CDR3 is 15 amino acids. Losses at the gene ends were 1 base for V and 3 bases for J; bases not matched to a gene: 3. The V gene's germline CDR1 is SEHNR and CDR2 FQNEAQ (reference sequence). CDR3: CASSLVGDRDTEAFF. The CDR3 bases are TGTGCCAGCAGCTTAGTCGGGGACAGGGACACTGAAGCTTTCTTT.

This clone was observed a single time. The chain employs TRBV9 and TRBJ2-1; 11 nucleotides align to TRBD2. The CDR3 covers 19 residues. V was pared by 3 bases and J by 0 bases, with 11 bases of the junction left unmatched. The germline gives CDR1 SGDLS, CDR2 YYNGEE. The chain's CDR3 is CASSGLAGIPRGSYNEQFF. CDR3 in DNA: TGTGCCAGCAGCGGACTAGCGGGAATCCCCAGGGGCTCCTACAATGAGCAGTTCTTC.

The genes are TRBV7-2 and TRBJ2-1; possible D gene TRBD2, 6 bases. Germline loops: CDR1 SGHTA, CDR2 FQGNSA. Trimming removed 2 bases at V and 0 bases at J, with 8 bases between. This CDR3 is 15 amino acids long. Written as DNA, the CDR3 is TGTGCCAGCAGCTTATGGGAGGCCTCCTACAATGAGCAGTTCTTC. Its protein is CASSLWEASYNEQFF. The entire variable domain, with the rest obtained from reference TRBV7-2 and TRBJ2-1, is as follows: GAGVSQSPSNKVTEKGKDVELRCDPISGHTALYWYRQSLGQGLEFLIYFQGNSAPDKSGLPSDRFSAERTGGSVSTLTIQRTQQEDSAVYLCASSLWEASYNEQFFGPGTRLTVL.

This chain joins TRBV15 and TRBJ2-3, with 8 bases aligning to TRBD2. The CDR3 spans 19 residues. The ends lost 6 bases at V and 6 bases at J; junction bases unmatched: 23. Germline values: CDR1 LNHNV, CDR2 YYDKDF (reference sequence). Here the CDR3 reads CATRTETDLLAGWSDTQYF. CDR3 DNA: TGTGCCACCAGGACCGAAACTGACCTCTTAGCGGGGTGGTCCGATACGCAGTATTTT.

This clone appeared a single time. The chain uses TRBV7-8 and TRBJ2-5, with a possible D match to TRBD1 (6 bases). This CDR3 has 16 amino acids. CDR1 and CDR2 (germline): SGHVS, FQNEAQ. Trimming took off 3 bases at V and 0 bases at J, with 14 bases between the two ends. The DNA of the CDR3 is TGTGCCAGCAGCTTTCGGTGGGGGCAGGACCAAGAGACCCAGTACTTC. Its protein is CASSFRWGQDQETQYF.

The rearrangement uses TRBV4-1 and TRBJ1-1; D gene unclear. This CDR3 is built from 12 residues. V lost 0 bases, J lost 11 bases, and 10 bases lay in between. Germline V gene sequence: CDR1 MGHRA, CDR2 YSYEKL. The CDR3 coding sequence is TGCGCCAGCAGCCAAGATGGGGTTAGGGCTTTCTTT. It specifies CASSQDGVRAFF.

Comment on this clone: Mismatch with germline at one junction end may stem from a read error. The chain has TRBV11-3 and TRBJ1-5; the D gene is possibly TRBD1 (5 bases). Germline values: CDR1 SGHNT, CDR2 YENEEA. This CDR3 has 15 amino acids. CDR3 in DNA: TGTGCCAGCAGCATAGAGGGGATAAGCAATCAGCCCCAGCATTTT. It translates to CASSIEGISNQPQHF.

This clone came up once. The V call is TRBV28, the J call TRBJ1-2, with a weak D call TRBD1 (6 bases). Germline V gene sequence: CDR1 MDHEN, CDR2 SYDVKM. Trimming took 2 bases from V and 3 from J, leaving 7 bases between them. This CDR3 is 13 amino acids long. The CDR3 protein is CASSLAGDYGYTF. The CDR3 DNA follows: TGTGCCAGCAGTTTAGCAGGGGACTATGGCTACACCTTC.

V gene TRBV2 combines with J gene TRBJ2-1; 9 bases align to TRBD2. The V gene end was trimmed by 7 bases and the J gene end by 15 bases; junction bases not matched to a gene: 4. CDR1 and CDR2 (germline): SNHLY, FYNNEI. The CDR3 is 10 amino acids. CDR3 residues: CASTAGGLFF. DNA for the CDR3: TGTGCCAGCACCGCGGGGGGGCTGTTCTTC.

This chain connects TRBV6-5 to TRBJ2-7; the match to TRBD1 covers 10 bases. With V trimmed by 6 bases and J by 3 bases, 8 bases remained unmatched. Germline lookup yields CDR1 MNHEY and CDR2 SVGAGI. This CDR3 contains 15 residues. CDR3 protein: CASSLDRGRFYEQYF. The CDR3 DNA reads TGTGCCAGCAGCCTTGACAGGGGGCGGTTCTACGAGCAGTACTTC.

The chain combines TRBV2 with TRBJ2-5; D possibly uses TRBD1 or TRBD2 (5 bases each). The CDR3 consists of 16 residues. The V end was cut by 6 bases, the J end by 4 bases, with 21 bases between. The germline V gene encodes CDR1 SNHLY and CDR2 FYNNEI. In nucleotides, the CDR3 is TGTGCCAGCAGCTCCGAGGTTGGGGGTCTCGGAGAGACCCAGTACTTC. This sequence encodes CASSSEVGGLGETQYF. Filled out from reference TRBV2 and TRBJ2-5, the complete variable domain reads EPEVTQTPSHQVTQMGQEVILRCVPISNHLYFYWYRQILGQKVEFLVSFYNNEISEKSEIFDDQFSVERPDGSNFTLKIRSTKLEDSAMYFCASSSEVGGLGETQYFGPGTRLLVL.

This chain uses TRBV13 with TRBJ2-5, with TRBD2 identical over 7 bases. The V and J ends lost 1 base and 2 bases, in that order; junction bases with no gene match: 7. There are 16 residues in the CDR3. Germline CDR1 and CDR2: PRHDT and FYEKMQ (reference sequence). The CDR3 reads CASSLVTAGIQETQYF. Written as DNA, the CDR3 is TGTGCCAGCAGCTTAGTTACAGCGGGGATACAAGAGACCCAGTACTTC.

This clone was counted a single time. The CDR3 DNA is TGCAGCGTTGTAACAGGGGGGACAGATACGCAGTATTTT. Its protein product is CSVVTGGTDTQYF. The genes are TRBV29-1 and TRBJ2-3; 8 bases line up with TRBD1. Trimming at V came to 4 bases and at J to 3 bases, leaving 3 bases not matched to a gene. Germline CDR1 reads SQVTM; CDR2 reads ANQGSEA. The CDR3 loop spans 13 amino acids.

The rearrangement uses TRBV6-5 and TRBJ1-2, with D hard to call. This CDR3 region has 13 residues. V shed 5 bases and J shed 8 bases, with 15 bases lying between them. Germline CDR1 reads MNHEY; CDR2 reads SVGAGI. The CDR3: CASSPGGPIGYTF. For the CDR3, the DNA is TGTGCCAGCAGTCCGGGAGGGCCTATCGGCTACACCTTC.

The V call is TRBV5-4, the J call TRBJ2-3; 7 bases are a match to TRBD1. Germline lookup yields CDR1 SGHNT and CDR2 YYREEE (reference sequence). V dropped 4 bases and J dropped 0; count of bases not matched to a gene: 11. The length of the CDR3 is 17 residues. CDR3 region: CASSQFPRDSSTDTQYF. For the CDR3, the DNA is TGTGCCAGCAGCCAATTTCCCCGGGACAGTAGCACAGATACGCAGTATTTT.

This clone has only one observation. This chain uses TRBV5-5 with TRBJ1-4; no reliable D call. This CDR3 region has 15 residues. From germline, CDR1 is SGHKS and CDR2 YYEKEE (reference sequence). V lost 0 bases and J lost 3, with 9 bases in between. The CDR3 DNA follows: TGTGCCAGCAGCTTGGGGGCAGGCCCTAATGAAAAACTGTTTTTT. Protein sequence: CASSLGAGPNEKLFF.

CDR3 protein: CASSSLPWTGGATGELFF. Here the CDR3 DNA reads TGTGCCAGCAGCTCCTTACCCTGGACAGGGGGCGCGACCGGGGAGCTGTTTTTT. The rearrangement links TRBV7-9 to TRBJ2-2; 11 nucleotides match TRBD1. The CDR3 sequence is 18 residues long. Unmatched junction bases numbered 12, after V lost 4 bases and J lost 5 bases. Germline V CDR1 and CDR2: SEHNR, FQNEAQ (reference sequence).

This clone has just a few counts. The rearrangement joins TRBV9 to TRBJ1-2; a weak D match, TRBD1 (5 bases). The CDR3 is 15 amino acids. Trimming cost V 4 bases and J 8 bases, with 21 bases left between them. The germline CDR1 and CDR2 sequences are SGDLS and YYNGEE. DNA for the CDR3: TGTGCCAGCAGCCCCCGGGGCGGGGCGGGGGGAGGCTACACCTTC. Translating gives CASSPRGGAGGGYTF.

The J gene is TRBJ1-2, the V gene TRBV30; D gene uncertain. The V gene lost 2 bases and the J gene lost 4 bases, with 8 bases spanning the gap. The V gene's germline CDR1 is GTSNPN and CDR2 SVGIG (reference sequence). The CDR3 totals 12 residues. The CDR3 protein is CAWSRGVYGYTF. Here the CDR3 DNA reads TGTGCCTGGAGTAGAGGAGTCTATGGCTACACCTTC.

This sequence joins TRBV7-8 and TRBJ2-5; D is undetermined. V lost 1 base and J lost 5, with 11 bases in between. This CDR3 is built from 14 residues. Germline CDR1 reads SGHVS; CDR2 reads FQNEAQ. This CDR3 is CASSLVGSLETQYF. The CDR3 bases are TGTGCCAGCAGCTTAGTTGGGTCACTCGAGACCCAGTACTTC.

Only one count was recorded for this clone. The chain links TRBV6-5 to TRBJ2-7, with 10 bases that match TRBD1. Per germline, CDR1 MNHEY and CDR2 SVGAGI. Germline trimming cut 5 bases from V and 5 bases from J; bases unmatched to any gene: 6. The CDR3 runs 14 residues. Here the CDR3 DNA reads TGTGCCAGCAGTCGCGGGACAGGGGAGGACGAGCAGTACTTC. As protein: CASSRGTGEDEQYF.

Here the CDR3 DNA reads TGTGCCAGCAGCGTAGGGGCAGAACCCTACGAGCAGTACTTC. The encoded protein is CASSVGAEPYEQYF. The V and J genes are TRBV9 and TRBJ2-7; no clear D gene. V was clipped by 0 bases and J by 2 bases, with 9 bases between them. The germline V gene has CDR1 SGDLS and CDR2 YYNGEE. This CDR3 contains 14 residues. The entire variable domain, with the rest obtained from reference TRBV9 and TRBJ2-7, is as follows: DSGVTQTPKHLITATGQRVTLRCSPRSGDLSVYWYQQSLDQGLQFLIQYYNGEERAKGNILERFSAQQFPDLHSELNLSSLELGDSALYFCASSVGAEPYEQYFGPGTRLTVT.

V usage is TRBV9 and J usage is TRBJ2-7, with D unresolved. V lost 0 bases to trimming and J lost 6 bases, with 13 bases between them. The germline CDR1 and CDR2 sequences are SGDLS and YYNGEE. The CDR3 consists of 14 residues. The CDR3 spells CASSVEADLGEQYF. The CDR3 region has the DNA TGTGCCAGCAGCGTAGAGGCAGACCTCGGCGAGCAGTACTTC.

The chain joins TRBV6-1 to TRBJ1-5; 7 bases match TRBD1. With V trimmed by 4 bases and J by 5 bases, 11 bases remained unmatched. Germline CDR1 is MNHNS and CDR2 is SASEGT. The CDR3 contains 16 residues. CDR3 region: CASSVKQGWGDQPQHF. CDR3 nucleotide sequence: TGTGCCAGCAGTGTTAAACAGGGGTGGGGCGATCAGCCCCAGCATTTT.

The chain couples TRBV6-5 to TRBJ1-5; D uncertain. Germline V CDR1 and CDR2: MNHEY, SVGAGI. Trimming removed 5 bases at V and 5 bases at J, with 13 bases between. This CDR3 has 14 amino acids. The CDR3 sequence: CASSDIREDQPQHF. The CDR3 DNA reads TGTGCCAGCAGTGACATTAGGGAAGATCAGCCCCAGCATTTT.

This chain joins TRBV13 and TRBJ2-5, with D perhaps assigned TRBD1 or TRBD2 (6 bases each). Deletions cut 5 bases from V and 3 bases from J, with 10 bases between. Germline CDR1 PRHDT, CDR2 FYEKMQ (reference sequence). This CDR3 has 13 amino acids. The CDR3 sequence is CASSPRGEETQYF. CDR3 coding DNA: TGTGCCAGCAGCCCTAGGGGGGAAGAGACCCAGTACTTC.